This record concerns one TCR beta chain sequence. What it recognizes is unknown. Trimming removed 1 base at V and 4 bases at J, with 16 bases between. The CDR3 has 16 amino acids. Germline CDR1 and CDR2: MDHEN and SYDVKM. This sample is drawn from a study of monozygotic twins with cystic fibrosis. Study background: Library input was approximately 3.1 micrograms of fragmented DNA, with about 15 PCR cycles.

Measured with immunoSEQ multiplex PCR; TCRdb has only the in-frame clones, and not every one. The sample holds 9,500 or so clones, 98% seen once. Findings of the study overall: Median Simpson clonality of about 0.01 suggested naive T cells predominated. Age, concordance and disease severity did not associate with shared CDR3 numbers.

The sequencing input was blood. This clonotype originated in a girl aged 2-15 years with cystic fibrosis. The chain is built from TRBV28 and TRBJ1-2, with a tentative D call TRBD1 (5 bases). CDR3 protein: CASSLSSTTGIYGYTF. The CDR3 coding sequence is TGTGCCAGCAGTTTATCCAGTACTACAGGCATCTATGGCTACACCTTC.